A single sample gave rise to the 18 T cell receptor beta chains below, sequenced in a study of technical replicates of blood from a handful of donors (dated 2017 in TCRdb). The method behind the library was the immunoSEQ multiplex PCR assay. Entries here come from immuneACCESS through TCRdb and include only in-frame sequences with V and J called. Some clones fail to appear in such tables; in the studies checked, an unresolved V gene covers under half of the shortfall, and the cause of the remainder is unknown. In all, the sample holds about 48,000 clones, and 92% of those were seen once. The ten top clones hold roughly 3.9% of the sample. The sample was PBMCs. These receptors all come from a human donor in good health. Some clones in this sample may be carry-over from other donors' samples.

The V and J genes are TRBV5-1 and TRBJ2-3; a possible D gene is TRBD2 (5 bases). Germline V CDR1 and CDR2: SGHRS, YFSETQ. The CDR3 runs 13 residues. Trimming shortened V by 5 bases and J by 5 bases, and 12 bases separated the two germline ends. The CDR3 coding sequence is TGCGCCAGCAGTTACGAACTAGAAGATACGCAGTATTTT. It is translated as CASSYELEDTQYF.

CDR3 region: CASSEWTSGTYEQYF. In nucleotides, the CDR3 is TGCGCCAGCAGCGAATGGACTAGCGGGACCTACGAGCAGTACTTC. The chain recombines TRBV4-3 with TRBJ2-7; 12 positions match TRBD2. Germline CDR1 is LGHNA and CDR2 is YSLEER. The trim removed 5 bases at V and 2 bases at J, leaving 4 bases unmatched. CDR3 length: 15 residues.

J is TRBJ2-7 and V is TRBV2, with D possibly TRBD2 on 6 matching bases. Germline V gene data show CDR1 as SNHLY and CDR2 as FYNNEI. The germline V and J ends were trimmed by 6 bases and 1 base, with 13 bases remaining between them. There are 14 residues in the CDR3. The CDR3 nucleotides read TGTGCCAGCAGCGACTTTGGACTATCCTACGAGCAGTACTTC. Its protein product is CASSDFGLSYEQYF.

V gene TRBV19 combines with J gene TRBJ1-1, with TRBD1 as a possible D gene (6 bases). Germline V CDR1 and CDR2: LNHDA, SQIVND (reference sequence). With 7 bases removed from V and 3 bases from J, the gap between germline ends came to 18 bases. This CDR3 is built from 15 residues. DNA of the CDR3: TGTGCCAGTAAACCAGTGAACAGGGAGCACACTGAAGCTTTCTTT. Translation gives CASKPVNREHTEAFF.

This chain joins TRBV2 and TRBJ1-5; possibly TRBD1 for D (5 bases). The V end lost 9 bases, the J end lost 2 bases, and 11 bases lay between the germline ends. This CDR3 spans 13 amino acids. Germline assignment: CDR1 SNHLY and CDR2 FYNNEI. Here the CDR3 DNA reads TGTGCCAGAGGAGCGGGGGGCAATCAGCCCCAGCATTTT. Translation gives CARGAGGNQPQHF.

This sequence joins TRBV29-1 and TRBJ1-2, with a tentative D call TRBD1 (5 bases). The CDR3 runs to 12 residues. Trimming took 6 bases from V and 4 from J, leaving 12 bases between them. Germline-derived CDR1 and CDR2 are SQVTM and ANQGSEA. CDR3 protein: CSVEDTPYGYTF. The CDR3 coding sequence is TGCAGCGTCGAGGACACTCCCTATGGCTACACCTTC.

The rearrangement links TRBV5-5 to TRBJ2-7; TRBD2 matches 9 bases. CDR3 size: 19 residues. Losses at the gene ends were 4 bases for V and 1 base for J; bases not matched to a gene: 18. Germline V gene sequence: CDR1 SGHKS, CDR2 YYEKEE (reference sequence). The CDR3 sequence is CASSQYPRDHLAGSYEQYF. In DNA form, the CDR3 reads TGTGCCAGCAGCCAATACCCCCGGGACCATCTAGCGGGGTCCTACGAGCAGTACTTC.

CDR3 nucleotides: TGTGCCAGCAGCTTGGCTGGGTCAGGTCCCGGGGAGCTGTTTTTT. Protein: CASSLAGSGPGELFF. This sequence joins TRBV5-4 and TRBJ2-2; D call uncertain. V was cut by 0 bases and J by 6 bases, with 12 bases left in between. The germline CDR1 and CDR2 sequences are SGHNT and YYREEE (reference sequence). The CDR3 contains 15 residues.

The chain carries TRBV11-2 and TRBJ1-4; perhaps TRBD1 as D (6 bases). Looked up from germline, CDR1 is SGHAT and CDR2 is FQNNGV. The CDR3 contains 15 residues. The V gene lost 6 bases and the J gene lost 4 bases, with 15 bases spanning the gap. The CDR3 protein is CASSYRQAYNEKLFF. The CDR3 DNA follows: TGTGCCAGCAGTTACAGACAGGCCTATAATGAAAAACTGTTTTTT.

The chain recombines TRBV11-2 with TRBJ2-5; 14 nucleotides line up with TRBD2. Unmatched junction bases numbered 11, after V lost 3 bases and J lost 5 bases. This CDR3 has 18 residues. Germline assignment: CDR1 SGHAT and CDR2 FQNNGV. CDR3 in DNA: TGTGCCAGCAGCTTTCGACTAGCGGGGGGGCTTGTGGAGGAGACCCAGTACTTC. Translated, it gives CASSFRLAGGLVEETQYF.

The chain joins TRBV12-5 to TRBJ2-3, with D perhaps matching TRBD2 (5 bases). The CDR3 runs to 12 residues. Germline V CDR1 and CDR2: LGHNT, FRNRAP. Trimming took off 9 bases at V and 3 bases at J, with 10 bases between the two ends. CDR3 region: CASGSGTDTQYF. The CDR3 coding sequence is TGTGCTAGCGGAAGCGGAACAGATACGCAGTATTTT.

This clone came up once. CDR3 residues: CASSRDSSSYNEQFF. The CDR3 nucleotides are TGCGCCAGCAGCCGAGACTCGAGCTCCTACAATGAGCAGTTCTTC. The chain links TRBV4-1 to TRBJ2-1; no reliable D call. Looked up from germline, CDR1 is MGHRA and CDR2 is YSYEKL. The CDR3 covers 15 residues. The V and J ends lost 4 bases and 0 bases respectively, with 10 bases between them.

This chain uses TRBV5-1 with TRBJ2-6, with 8 bases aligning to TRBD1. The CDR3 is 18 residues long. V lost 2 bases to trimming and J lost 3 bases; unmatched junction nucleotides: 10. CDR1 is SGHRS, CDR2 YFSETQ, per germline. CDR3 sequence (DNA): TGCGCCAGCAGCTTTTGGACAGGGAATGCCTATGGGGCCAACGTCCTGACTTTC. Translated, it gives CASSFWTGNAYGANVLTF.

This chain connects TRBV5-6 to TRBJ1-1; no reliable D call. This CDR3 spans 15 amino acids. CDR1 SGHDT and CDR2 YYEEEE come from the germline V gene. The germline V and J ends were trimmed by 5 bases and 0 bases, with 14 bases remaining between them. CDR3 region: CASRAADRLNTEAFF. The DNA for the CDR3 is TGTGCCAGCAGGGCGGCGGATAGGTTGAACACTGAAGCTTTCTTT.

The gene calls are TRBV6-5 and TRBJ2-1; D remains unclear. V lost 2 bases, J lost 9 bases, and 8 bases lay in between. The germline V gene encodes CDR1 MNHEY and CDR2 SVGAGI. The CDR3 length is 12 residues. CDR3 in amino acids: CASSYPRLEQFF. DNA of the CDR3: TGTGCCAGCAGTTACCCGAGGCTTGAGCAGTTCTTC.

This sequence joins TRBV29-1 and TRBJ2-3; 9 nucleotides align to TRBD2. Trimming removed 2 bases from V and 7 bases from J; junction bases left unmatched: 4. Germline values: CDR1 SQVTM, CDR2 ANQGSEA. This CDR3 has 13 residues. The CDR3 DNA reads as TGCAGCGTTGAATCACTAGCGGGCAATACGCAGTATTTT. It is translated as CSVESLAGNTQYF.

The chain links TRBV29-1 to TRBJ1-1, with no clear D. Germline V gene data show CDR1 as SQVTM and CDR2 as ANQGSEA. The germline V and J ends were trimmed by 3 bases and 11 bases, with 19 bases remaining between them. The CDR3 length is 13 residues. CDR3 sequence (DNA): TGCAGCGTTGAGAGGTCCCGCGGAGTAAACGCTTTCTTT. It translates to CSVERSRGVNAFF. Full variable domain (missing parts from reference TRBV29-1 and TRBJ1-1): SAVISQKPSRDICQRGTSLTIQCQVDSQVTMMFWYRQQPGQSLTLIATANQGSEATYESGFVIDKFPISRPNLTFSTLTVSNMSPEDSSIYLCSVERSRGVNAFFGQGTRLTVV.

This rearrangement joins TRBV19 to TRBJ2-2, with 9 bases matching TRBD2. V shed 8 bases, J shed 5 bases, and the junction held 9 bases outside the gene matches. CDR3 length equals 15 residues. Germline V gene data show CDR1 as LNHDA and CDR2 as SQIVND (reference sequence). The CDR3 DNA sequence: TGTGCCAGTCGCGTAGGTCTAGCGGGGACCGGGGAGCTGTTTTTT. This codes for CASRVGLAGTGELFF.